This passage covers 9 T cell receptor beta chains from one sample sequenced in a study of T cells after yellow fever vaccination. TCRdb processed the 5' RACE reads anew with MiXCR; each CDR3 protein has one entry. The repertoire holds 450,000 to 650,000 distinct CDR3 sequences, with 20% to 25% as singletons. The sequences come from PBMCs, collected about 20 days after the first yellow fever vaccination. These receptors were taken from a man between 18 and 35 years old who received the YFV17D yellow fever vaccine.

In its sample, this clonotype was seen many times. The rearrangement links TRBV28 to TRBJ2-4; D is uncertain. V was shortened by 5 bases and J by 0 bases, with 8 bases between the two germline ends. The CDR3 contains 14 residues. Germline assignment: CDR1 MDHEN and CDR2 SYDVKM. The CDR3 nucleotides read TGTGCCAGCAGTCGGCGGATAGCCAAAAACATTCAGTACTTC. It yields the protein CASSRRIAKNIQYF.

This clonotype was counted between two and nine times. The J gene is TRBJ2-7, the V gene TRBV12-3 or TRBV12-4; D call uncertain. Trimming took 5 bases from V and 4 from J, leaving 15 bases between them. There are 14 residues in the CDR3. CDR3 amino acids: CASSIMGLGYEQYV. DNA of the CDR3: TGTGCCAGCAGTATAATGGGTTTGGGGTACGAGCAGTACGTC.

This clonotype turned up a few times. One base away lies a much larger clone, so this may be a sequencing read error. The CDR3 nucleotides read TGCGCCAGCAGCTTGGGGGTAGCGACAGATACGCAGTATTTT. Its translation is CASSLGVATDTQYF. The chain uses TRBV5-1 and TRBJ2-3, with D tentatively TRBD2 (5 bases). This CDR3 region has 14 residues. CDR1 is SGHRS, CDR2 YFSETQ, per germline. Trimming took off 0 bases at V and 3 bases at J, with 8 bases between the two ends. Filled out from reference TRBV5-1 and TRBJ2-3, the complete variable domain reads KAGVTQTPRYLIKTRGQQVTLSCSPISGHRSVSWYQQTPGQGLQFLFEYFSETQRNKGNFPGRFSGRQFSNSRSEMNVSTLELGDSALYLCASSLGVATDTQYFGPGTRLTVL.

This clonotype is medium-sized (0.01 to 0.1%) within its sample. CDR3 sequence reads: CASPRFKPGQGVVSTDTQYF. The CDR3 DNA sequence: TGCGCCAGCCCACGCTTTAAACCGGGACAGGGAGTAGTCAGCACAGATACGCAGTATTTT. This rearrangement joins TRBV10-2 to TRBJ2-3, with TRBD1 matching over 9 bases. The CDR3 length is 20 residues. V shed 8 bases and J 0 bases; nucleotides not matched to a gene: 21. CDR1 and CDR2 (germline): WSHSY, SAAADI.

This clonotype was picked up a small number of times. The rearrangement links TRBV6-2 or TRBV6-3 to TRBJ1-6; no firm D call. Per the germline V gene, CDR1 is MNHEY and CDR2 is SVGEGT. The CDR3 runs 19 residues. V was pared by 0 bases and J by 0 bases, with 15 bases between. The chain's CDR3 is CASSYSGRRTSSYNSPLHF. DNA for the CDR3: TGTGCCAGCAGTTACTCTGGGAGGCGGACTAGCTCCTATAATTCACCCCTCCACTTT.

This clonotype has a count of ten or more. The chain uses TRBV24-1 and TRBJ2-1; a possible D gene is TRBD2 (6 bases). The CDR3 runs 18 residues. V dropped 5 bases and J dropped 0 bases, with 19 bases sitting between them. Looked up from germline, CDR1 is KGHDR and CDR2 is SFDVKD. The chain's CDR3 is CATSGKVGGASSYNEQFF. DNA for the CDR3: TGTGCCACCAGTGGGAAGGTCGGCGGGGCCAGCTCCTACAATGAGCAGTTCTTC.

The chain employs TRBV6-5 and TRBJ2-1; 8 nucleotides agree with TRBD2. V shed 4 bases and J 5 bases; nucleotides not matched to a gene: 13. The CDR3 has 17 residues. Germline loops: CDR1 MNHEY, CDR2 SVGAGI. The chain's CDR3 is CASSSLPGAGGDNEQFF. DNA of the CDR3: TGTGCCAGCAGTTCCCTCCCAGGGGCGGGGGGAGACAATGAGCAGTTCTTC.

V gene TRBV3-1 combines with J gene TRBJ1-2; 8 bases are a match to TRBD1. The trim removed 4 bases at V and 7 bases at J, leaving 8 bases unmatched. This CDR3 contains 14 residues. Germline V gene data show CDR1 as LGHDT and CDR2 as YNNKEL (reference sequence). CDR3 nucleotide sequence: TGTGCCAGCAGCCGGGGACAGGATTGGGGTGGCTACACCTTC. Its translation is CASSRGQDWGGYTF.

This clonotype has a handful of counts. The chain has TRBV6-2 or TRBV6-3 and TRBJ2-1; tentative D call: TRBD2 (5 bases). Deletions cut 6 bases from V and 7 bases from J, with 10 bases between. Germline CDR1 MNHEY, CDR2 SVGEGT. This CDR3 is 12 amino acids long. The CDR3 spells CASSWTVNEQFF. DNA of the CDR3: TGTGCCAGCAGCTGGACTGTTAATGAGCAGTTCTTC.